This TCR beta chain was found in a study of Graves' ophthalmopathy and Graves' hyperthyroidism. Details on this clonotype: The antigen is not known.

The CDR3 extends over 15 amino acids. V dropped 3 bases and J dropped 11 bases, with 22 bases sitting between them. Looked up from germline, CDR1 is SGHRS and CDR2 is YFSETQ. Scientists amplified the TCR beta CDR3 regions from RNA transcripts. The authors performed first-round RT-PCR with HTBI primers and then a second-round multiplex PCR. Each CDR3 protein gets one entry after TCRdb re-called the multiplex PCR reads with MiXCR. Of tens of thousands of distinct CDR3 sequences in the sample, approximately 47% were seen once. Study-level points and caveats: Blood shared most expanded thyroid clonotypes above 0.001 frequency.

The PBMCs had their origin in around 9.1 ml of fresh peripheral blood. This sequence joins TRBV5-1 and TRBJ2-3; tentatively, D is TRBD1 (6 bases). This clonotype originated in an adult woman with Graves' ophthalmopathy. Sequenced material: peripheral blood. This CDR3 reads CASSSSPRTDNEQYF. CDR3 nucleotide sequence: TGCGCCAGCAGCTCTTCGCCCCGGACAGATAATGAGCAGTATTTT.